This T cell receptor beta chain is drawn from a study of blood T cell repertoires in COVID-19. Study-wide context: Acute-phase and convalescent COVID-19 samples originated in the United States, Italy and Spain. From T cells, B-cell-depleted T cells, or PBMCs came the material, which was cDNA or gDNA.

The ends were cut back, 2 bases at V and 8 bases at J, with 9 bases in the middle. This CDR3 region has 12 residues. In germline, CDR1 is LNHDA, CDR2 SQIVND (reference sequence). This clone was recorded a few times. Method: immunoSEQ multiplex PCR; TCRdb's copy keeps in-frame clones and lacks some. The table has over 110,000 clones, approximately 80% seen once. Sequencing was carried out using peripheral blood. The TCR sequence derives from a woman aged 60-75 years with acute or convalescent COVID-19. The gene calls are TRBV19 and TRBJ1-2; D is ambiguous. CDR3 sequence (DNA): TGTGCCAGTAGTATATGGCCAGGCGGCTACACCTTC. Protein product: CASSIWPGGYTF. Using reference TRBV19 and TRBJ1-2 for the parts outside the CDR3, the full variable domain is DGGITQSPKYLFRKEGQNVTLSCEQNLNHDAMYWYRQDPGQGLRLIYYSQIVNDFQKGDIAEGYSVSREKKESFPLTVTSAQKNPTAFYLCASSIWPGGYTFGSGTRLTVV.